A selection of T cell receptor beta chains follows, all from one sample in a study of T-cell memory formation after mild COVID-19. Using its own MiXCR run on the 5' RACE reads, TCRdb lists one record per CDR3 protein. The sample has approximately 180,000 distinct CDR3 sequences; under 20% are singletons. Sequences were obtained from PBMCs or a T cell subset sorted from them (not recorded which). Receptor source: an adult woman who had mild COVID-19 (a few samples of this study predate the infection). Cell type and time point are not known. Each CDR3 is given with its conserved first and last residue. A D gene is named only where the DNA matches it firmly. Clone size is given for some rows only: seen once, a few or many times, or a class if the clone is expanded.

clone_size	d_call	v_call	j_call	cdr3_nt	cdr3_aa
few	.	TRBV12-3/TRBV12-4	TRBJ2-7	TGTGCCAGCAGTAGGGGTTTGGTAGGAGTGGAGTACTTC	CASSRGLVGVEYF
.	TRBD2	TRBV5-5	TRBJ2-1	TGTGCCAGCAGCTCCCCTAGCGGGGTAGTCGGTGAGCAGTTCTTC	CASSSPSGVVGEQFF
.	.	TRBV6-2/TRBV6-3	TRBJ1-1	TGTGCCAGCAGTTACTCGAGGGGCACTGAAGCTTTCTTT	CASSYSRGTEAFF
few	.	TRBV12-3/TRBV12-4	TRBJ2-1	TGTGCCAGCAGTTCGGGACTCTATGAGCAGTTCTTC	CASSSGLYEQFF
.	.	TRBV24-1	TRBJ2-1	TGTGCCACCAGTGATCCCTCTACCTACAATGAGCAGTTCTTC	CATSDPSTYNEQFF
.	TRBD2	TRBV7-9	TRBJ2-3	TGTGCCAGCAGCTCTAGTGGGACTAGCGGGGGTCATACGCAGTATTTT	CASSSSGTSGGHTQYF
.	.	TRBV27	TRBJ2-7	TGTGCCAGCAGTTTCCTGGGGGAATACGAGCAGTACTTC	CASSFLGEYEQYF
few	.	TRBV6-5	TRBJ1-6	TGTGCCAGCAGTTACAATGGGGATAATTCACCCCTCCACTTT	CASSYNGDNSPLHF
few	TRBD2	TRBV7-9	TRBJ2-2	TGTGCCAGCGGGAATCTAGCGGGAGGATCGAACACCGGGGAGCTGTTTTTT	CASGNLAGGSNTGELFF
few	TRBD1	TRBV7-8	TRBJ2-5	TGTGCCAGCAGCAAGGACAGGGGAAGAGAGACCCAGTACTTC	CASSKDRGRETQYF
few	TRBD1	TRBV7-6	TRBJ2-3	TGTGCCAGCAGCTCGGACAGGGGTGCAGATACGCAGTATTTT	CASSSDRGADTQYF
few	TRBD1	TRBV18	TRBJ1-5	TGTGCCAGCTCACCAAGGACAGGTAATCAGCCCCAGCATTTT	CASSPRTGNQPQHF
few	TRBD1	TRBV6-2/TRBV6-3	TRBJ2-6	TGTGCCAGCAGTGATCCACAGGGGATCGGCTCTGGGGCCAACGTCCTGACTTTC	CASSDPQGIGSGANVLTF
.	.	TRBV4-1	TRBJ1-2	TGCGCCAGCAGCCCCGGTACAGGGAACTATGGCTACACCTTC	CASSPGTGNYGYTF
many	.	TRBV5-1	TRBJ2-7	TGCGCCAGCAGCTTGGGGACGGGGGATTCCTACGAGCAGTACTTC	CASSLGTGDSYEQYF
few	TRBD2	TRBV4-1	TRBJ2-7	TGCGCCAGCAGCCTTGGAGCGGGGGGGCAGGTGCAGTACTTC	CASSLGAGGQVQYF
.	.	TRBV5-1	TRBJ1-3	TGCGCCAGCAGAGAGGGTTACGGAAACACCATATATTTT	CASREGYGNTIYF
.	.	TRBV15	TRBJ2-5	TGTGCCACCAGCAGAGATGAAGAGACCCAGTACTTC	CATSRDEETQYF
few	.	TRBV21-1	TRBJ1-5	TGTGCCAGCAGCAAAGGGGTTAGTGCGGGGGCAATCAATCAGCCCCAGCATTTT	CASSKGVSAGAINQPQHF